The next 3 T cell receptor beta chains were all read from a single sample in a study of cytomegalovirus exposure and HLA in healthy donors. Vbeta (60) and Jbeta (13) primers were used in the PCR. Sequenced by immunoSEQ multiplex PCR; TCRdb stores in-frame clones only, minus some. In all, the sample yields tens of thousands of clones. Sequenced input: PBMCs. The receptors stem from a man aged 25-45 years in good health and CMV-seronegative.

The chain joins TRBV11-2 to TRBJ2-2, with D possibly TRBD2 on 5 matching bases. Germline lookup yields CDR1 SGHAT and CDR2 FQNNGV. The CDR3 has 15 amino acids. Trimming shortened V by 6 bases and J by 1 base, and 12 bases separated the two germline ends. The CDR3 nucleotides read TGTGCCAGCAGGCCCGTAGCGAGGAACACCGGGGAGCTGTTTTTT. This translates into CASRPVARNTGELFF. The full variable domain, rest sourced from reference TRBV11-2 and TRBJ2-2, is EAGVAQSPRYKIIEKRQSVAFWCNPISGHATLYWYQQILGQGPKLLIQFQNNGVVDDSQLPKDRFSAERLKGVDSTLKIQPAKLEDSAVYLCASRPVARNTGELFFGEGSRLTVL.

The chain recombines TRBV5-1 with TRBJ1-5; 8 positions agree with TRBD1. The V and J ends lost 0 bases and 7 bases, in that order; junction bases with no gene match: 3. Germline-derived CDR1 and CDR2 are SGHRS and YFSETQ. The CDR3 spans 14 residues. The CDR3 sequence is CASSLAGGLQPQHF. The CDR3 nucleotides read TGCGCCAGCAGCTTGGCAGGGGGCCTCCAGCCCCAGCATTTT.

The genes are TRBV27 and TRBJ2-7; D uncertain. The CDR3 sequence is 13 residues long. Germline V gives CDR1 MNHEY, CDR2 SMNVEV (reference sequence). V gave up 6 bases and J gave up 2 bases, with 11 bases separating them. The CDR3 DNA sequence: TGTGCCAGCAGCCCGGGTCCTACCTACGAGCAGTACTTC. Translating it yields CASSPGPTYEQYF.